This entry concerns a single T cell receptor (beta chain). What it binds is not known. The data belong to a study of post-analysis software for immune sequencing data. At the level of the study: The courses of disease that were included comprised relapsing-remitting, secondary progressive and progressive-relapsing multiple sclerosis. The study's findings and limits: Samples prepared in the same batch strongly co-clustered by F measure. Controls significantly exceeded multiple sclerosis patients in normalized Chao1 diversity. Included in a set of about five TRBV segments more frequent in patients than controls were TRBV5-6, TRBV5-1 and TRBV20-1.

Included in the TCR beta cDNA libraries were unique molecular identifiers. T cells, roughly 1 to 10 million of them, yielded some 500,000 cDNA molecules. One entry per CDR3 protein, called by TCRdb with MiXCR from the PCR reads. The sample has some 690,000 distinct CDR3 sequences, 25% to 30% seen once. Germline V gene sequence: CDR1 SQVTM, CDR2 ANQGSEA. The CDR3 extends over 14 amino acids. V lost 4 bases to trimming and J lost 4 bases, with 17 bases between them. Specimen: blood. The chain has TRBV29-1 and TRBJ2-7; D not resolved. This TCR derives from a girl aged 5-17 years with multiple sclerosis. The CDR3 DNA reads as TGCAGCGTTGGGGTAAAGGGATCATGGTACGAGCAGTACTTC. It translates to CSVGVKGSWYEQYF.